The source of this T cell receptor (beta chain) is a study of blood T cells in healthy people across ages. About the research overall: Capture via template switching afforded approximately one barcoded beta molecule per two T cells.

This clonotype was found many times. A sample-barcoded 5' primer and a J-beta primer mix were used in a second PCR of about 7 to 12 cycles. Each CDR3 protein gets one entry after TCRdb re-called the 5' RACE reads with MiXCR. The sample shows about 840,000 distinct CDR3 sequences, almost 30% of them seen only once. The CDR3 extends over 15 amino acids. Germline V gene lookup returns CDR1 MNHEY and CDR2 SMNVEV (reference sequence). Unmatched junction bases numbered 8, after V lost 4 bases and J lost 6 bases. These data also featured in a second study, about T cells of mothers and their children. That source notes: Second-PCR primer M1S introduced sample barcodes and 2-4 random nucleotides.

The sample taken for sequencing was blood. The chain couples TRBV27 to TRBJ2-1, with TRBD2 identical over 8 bases. The receptor comes from a woman between 40 and 50 years old in good health. The CDR3 bases are TGTGCCAGCAGTTCGTCGGGGGGGCGCCTCAATGAGCAGTTCTTC. It yields the protein CASSSSGGRLNEQFF.